This T cell receptor beta chain was found in a study of identical twins (dated by TCRdb to about 2016). About the full investigation: To test whether fetal clonotypes persist, the study used deep sequencing on TCR alpha and beta repertoires from monozygotic twins, unrelated adults of various ages, and cord blood. Replicate twin experiments were performed at different times using different library preparation protocols to rule out contamination.

Worth noting for this clonotype: The antigen it binds to is not known. Base qualities are not provided; no much larger clone lies one nucleotide away.

All donors were healthy Caucasians. Three pairs of female monozygotic twins, all aged about 18 to 30 years, made up the twin cohort. The RNA used for TCR libraries was isolated from peripheral blood mononuclear cells. Library preparation was by 5' RACE. The instrument given in TCRdb is Illumina HiSeq 2000. Template switching introduced a universal primer binding site; the final cDNA contained a unique molecular identifier, enabling accurate counting of TCR cDNA molecules. Specific primers in the conserved constant-segment region were used to synthesize first-strand cDNA for the TCR alpha and beta chains. Each cDNA library was double barcoded, with a SMART-Mk sample barcode plus Illumina barcodes, to control for contamination. Two successive PCR steps introduced TruSeq adapter sequences along with Illumina sample barcodes. TCR alpha and beta cDNA libraries were sequenced on the Illumina HiSeq platform with custom primers. In the original analysis: MiGEC processed the raw reads to extract unique molecular identifiers, while MiXCR was used to determine the CDR3 positions. For each individual, recombination models were inferred using an EM algorithm with the repgenHMM and IGoR tools. The analysis of shared clonotypes was done with the tcR package in R, with sharing normalized by the product of cloneset sizes. To study raw recombination free of thymic and clonal selection effects, out-of-frame nonproductive sequences were analyzed. The raw public data were reprocessed by TCRdb itself: fastp quality trimming at Q25, MiXCR clonotype calling, in-frame beta chains only. Duplicate CDR3 protein sequences are folded into a single record with the most common DNA and genes. What appears here as the V and J calls and clone size reflects TCRdb's work, not the paper's. The sample profile shows approximately 700,000 distinct CDR3 sequences; roughly 18% of them were found once. About an eighth of the sample lies in the top ten.

What the work shows at the level of the full study, not this receptor alone: Fewer insertions were carried by abundant cord blood beta clonotypes; a weaker similar trend was observed in young adult naive repertoires, while no such trend was observed in memory repertoires. In monozygotic twins, out-of-frame TCR alpha sharing was systematically underestimated by recombination models, although the models agreed with sharing between unrelated individuals. The excess sharing between twins in beta out-of-frame sequences was weaker because fewer shared sequences reduced the signal-to-noise ratio. Invariant T cells such as MAIT and iNKT could partly confound zero-insertion analyses, though diverse VJ usage argued against this for most clonotypes. Out-of-frame TCR alpha sequences shared between twins showed an excess of low generation-probability sequences compared with coincidental sharing between unrelated individuals. Because the same donors could not be followed over many years, conclusions were based on cross-sectional statistical analysis.

CDR1 is given as SGHTS and CDR2 as YDEGEE, both from the germline V gene. The junction carries 11 bases between V and J, which are trimmed by 4 bases and 7 bases respectively. The CDR3 runs 12 residues from the cysteine to the phenylalanine. Left in the record is the CDR3 DNA by itself, 36 bases read in frame from the first base. These data are also associated with another study on T cells expressing NK-cell markers. As noted in the second study: TCR beta-chain repertoires were profiled in sorted CD3+CD56+NKG2C+, CD3+CD56+NKG2C- and CD3+CD56-NKG2C+ T-cell subsets from about 8 donors. Of the eight sequenced donors, seven were found to be HCMV-seropositive and one was found to be HCMV-seronegative. To restrict sorting to alphabetaTCR-expressing T cells, an anti-gammadeltaTCR antibody was added in several experiments. For roughly 6 donors, the dominant CD3+CD56+NKG2C+ clonotypes were among the top 10 CD8+ clonotypes and accounted for roughly 1.0-7.5% of CD8+ T cells. Those dominant clonotypes were again the most abundant among CD3+CD56-NKG2C+ cells in a handful of donors, at roughly 28.3-65%. It remained unclear whether the expanded NKG2C-expressing T cell clones were specific for HCMV antigens. Randomly selected healthy volunteers, three men and five women, were used as the eight sequenced donors. HCMV serostatus was determined by detecting HCMV-specific IgG in serum with a commercial ELISA kit. For over five donors, unsorted PBMC were also used to sequence bulk peripheral blood T-cell repertoires. MIGEC handled demultiplexing of the reads and grouping by UMI, while MiTCR was used to assemble and quantify clonotypes. To remove erroneous sequences, TCR cDNA sequences were retained only when supported by two or more reads. The tcR package was used for downstream repertoire analysis, and clonotypes were matched between fractions using CDR3 nucleotide sequence together with V segment. VDJmatch was used to annotate antigen specificity against VDJdb, with one amino acid substitution in CDR3 permitted.

The specimen was PBMCs. The clonotype comes from a woman aged 18-29 years in good health. The chain couples TRBV5-8 to TRBJ1-1, with the D gene too uncertain to name. For the CDR3, the sequence is CASSLGAVEAFF. In nucleotides, the sequence is TGTGCCAGCAGCCTCGGAGCGGTTGAAGCTTTCTTT.